This TCR beta chain was captured by sequencing in a study of identical twins. Findings of the study overall: Insertions ran lower in abundant cord blood beta clonotypes, though not in memory repertoires. Rather than following the same donors, the conclusions depended on cross-sectional statistical analysis. With monozygotic twins, out-of-frame TCR alpha sharing exceeded what models estimated.

This clonotype was seen only a few times. What it binds is not known. Carrying unique molecular identifiers, the cDNA also gained a universal primer site through template switching. TCRdb passed the 5' RACE reads through MiXCR, listing each CDR3 protein once. The sample lists 1.5 million or so distinct CDR3 sequences, roughly a third occurring once. The source is a newborn girl in good health. The sequenced sample consisted of cord blood.

The CDR3 nucleotides are TGTGCCAGCAGCTTGGTGGGACTAGCTGGCGAGACCCAGTACTTC. Protein product: CASSLVGLAGETQYF. The genes are TRBV5-8 and TRBJ2-5; 9 bases are a match to TRBD2. Per germline, CDR1 SGHTS and CDR2 YDEGEE. J lost 5 bases, V lost 0 bases, and 5 bases had no gene match. The CDR3 has 15 amino acids.